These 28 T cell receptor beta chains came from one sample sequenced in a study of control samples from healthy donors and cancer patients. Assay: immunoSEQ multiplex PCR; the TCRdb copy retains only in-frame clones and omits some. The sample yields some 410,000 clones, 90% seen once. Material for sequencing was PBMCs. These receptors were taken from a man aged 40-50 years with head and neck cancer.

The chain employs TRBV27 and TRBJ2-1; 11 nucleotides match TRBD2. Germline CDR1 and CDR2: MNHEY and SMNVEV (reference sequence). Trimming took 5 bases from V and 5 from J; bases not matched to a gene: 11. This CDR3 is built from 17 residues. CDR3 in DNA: TGTGCCAGCAGTAGACGTATTGGGACTAGCGGAGACAATGAGCAGTTCTTC. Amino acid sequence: CASSRRIGTSGDNEQFF.

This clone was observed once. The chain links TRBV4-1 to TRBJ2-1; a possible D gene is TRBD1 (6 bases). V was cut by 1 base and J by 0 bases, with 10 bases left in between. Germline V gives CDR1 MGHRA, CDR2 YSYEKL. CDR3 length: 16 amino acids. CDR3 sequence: CASSQGTGRSYNEQFF. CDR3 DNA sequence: TGCGCCAGCAGCCAAGGCACAGGGCGCTCCTACAATGAGCAGTTCTTC.

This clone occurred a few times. CDR3 residues: CASSPGQGGGNQPQHF. The DNA for the CDR3 is TGTGCCAGCAGCCCCGGACAGGGCGGTGGAAATCAGCCCCAGCATTTT. V usage is TRBV11-2 and J usage is TRBJ1-5; 8 bases are shared with TRBD1. In germline, CDR1 is SGHAT, CDR2 FQNNGV. V was clipped by 5 bases and J by 4 bases; unmatched bases: 10. The CDR3 runs to 16 residues. The whole variable domain, filled in from reference TRBV11-2 and TRBJ1-5, reads EAGVAQSPRYKIIEKRQSVAFWCNPISGHATLYWYQQILGQGPKLLIQFQNNGVVDDSQLPKDRFSAERLKGVDSTLKIQPAKLEDSAVYLCASSPGQGGGNQPQHFGDGTRLSIL.

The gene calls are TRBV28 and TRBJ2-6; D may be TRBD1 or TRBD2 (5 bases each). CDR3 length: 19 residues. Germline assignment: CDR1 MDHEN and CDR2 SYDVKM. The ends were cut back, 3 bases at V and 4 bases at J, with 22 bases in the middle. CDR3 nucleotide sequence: TGTGCCAGCAGTTTGAGTACTAGGGGCCTAGTCTTCGGGGCCAACGTCCTGACTTTC. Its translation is CASSLSTRGLVFGANVLTF. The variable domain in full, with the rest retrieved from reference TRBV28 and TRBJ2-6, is DVKVTQSSRYLVKRTGEKVFLECVQDMDHENMFWYRQDPGLGLRLIYFSYDVKMKEKGDIPEGYSVSREKKERFSLILESASTNQTSMYLCASSLSTRGLVFGANVLTFGAGSRLTVL.

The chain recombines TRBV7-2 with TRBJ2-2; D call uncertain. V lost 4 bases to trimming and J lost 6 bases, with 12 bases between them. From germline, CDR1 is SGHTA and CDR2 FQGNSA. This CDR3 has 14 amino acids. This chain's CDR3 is CASSSGGGAGELFF. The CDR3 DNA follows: TGTGCCAGCAGCTCAGGCGGTGGGGCCGGGGAGCTGTTTTTT.

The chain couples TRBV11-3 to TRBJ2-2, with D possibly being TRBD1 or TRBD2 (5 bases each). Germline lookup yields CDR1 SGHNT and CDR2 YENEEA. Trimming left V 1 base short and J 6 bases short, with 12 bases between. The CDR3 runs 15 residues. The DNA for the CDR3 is TGTGCCAGCAGCTTAGGGGACCGAGGGCCCGGGGAGCTGTTTTTT. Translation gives CASSLGDRGPGELFF. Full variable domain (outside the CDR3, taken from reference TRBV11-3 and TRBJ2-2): EAGVVQSPRYKIIEKKQPVAFWCNPISGHNTLYWYLQNLGQGPELLIRYENEEAVDDSQLPKDRFSAERLKGVDSTLKIQPAELGDSAVYLCASSLGDRGPGELFFGEGSRLTVL.

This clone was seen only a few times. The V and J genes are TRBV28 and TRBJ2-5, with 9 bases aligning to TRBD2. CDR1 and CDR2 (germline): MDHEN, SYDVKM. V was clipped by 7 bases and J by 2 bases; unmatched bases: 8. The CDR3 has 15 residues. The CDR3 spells CASMGRAGGQETQYF. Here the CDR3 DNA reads TGTGCCAGCATGGGGCGAGCGGGGGGACAAGAGACCCAGTACTTC.

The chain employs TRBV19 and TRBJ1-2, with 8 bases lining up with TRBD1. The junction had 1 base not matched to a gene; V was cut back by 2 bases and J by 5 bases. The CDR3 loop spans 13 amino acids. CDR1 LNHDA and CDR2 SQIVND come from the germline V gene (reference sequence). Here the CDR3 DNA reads TGTGCCAGTAGTATAAGGACAGGGTATGGCTACACCTTC. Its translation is CASSIRTGYGYTF.

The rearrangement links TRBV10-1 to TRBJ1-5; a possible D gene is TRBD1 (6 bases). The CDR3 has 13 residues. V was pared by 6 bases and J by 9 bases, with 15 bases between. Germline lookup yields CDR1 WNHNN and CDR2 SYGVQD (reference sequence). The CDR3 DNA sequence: TGCGCCAGCAGCTTGGACAGCACAGGGCCCCAGCATTTT. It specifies CASSLDSTGPQHF.

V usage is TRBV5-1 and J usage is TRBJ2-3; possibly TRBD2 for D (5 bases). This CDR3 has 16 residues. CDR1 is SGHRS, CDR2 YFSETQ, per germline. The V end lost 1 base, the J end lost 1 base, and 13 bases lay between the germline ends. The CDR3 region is CASSLFVGVRTDTQYF. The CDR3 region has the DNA TGCGCCAGCAGCTTGTTTGTCGGGGTCCGCACAGATACGCAGTATTTT.

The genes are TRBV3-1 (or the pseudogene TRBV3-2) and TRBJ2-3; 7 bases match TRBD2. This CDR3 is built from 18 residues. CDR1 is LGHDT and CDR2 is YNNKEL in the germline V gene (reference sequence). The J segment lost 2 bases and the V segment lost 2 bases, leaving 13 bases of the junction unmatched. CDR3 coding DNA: TGTGCCAGCAGCCAATTACATAGGGGAGGGCCGCACACAGATACGCAGTATTTT. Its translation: CASSQLHRGGPHTDTQYF.

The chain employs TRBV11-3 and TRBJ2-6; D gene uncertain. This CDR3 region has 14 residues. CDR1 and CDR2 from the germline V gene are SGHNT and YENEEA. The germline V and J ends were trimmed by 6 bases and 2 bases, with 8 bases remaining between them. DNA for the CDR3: TGTGCCAGCAGTTCAACAACTGGGGCCAACGTCCTGACTTTC. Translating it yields CASSSTTGANVLTF.

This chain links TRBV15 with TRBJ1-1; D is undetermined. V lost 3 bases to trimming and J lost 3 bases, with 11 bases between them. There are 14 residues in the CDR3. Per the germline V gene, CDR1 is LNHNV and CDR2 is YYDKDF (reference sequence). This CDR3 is CATSRALGDTEAFF. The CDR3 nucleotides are TGTGCCACCAGCAGGGCTCTTGGGGACACTGAAGCTTTCTTT. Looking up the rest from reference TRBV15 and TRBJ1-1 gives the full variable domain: DAMVIQNPRYQVTQFGKPVTLSCSQTLNHNVMYWYQQKSSQAPKLLFHYYDKDFNNEADTPDNFQSRRPNTSFCFLDIRSPGLGDTAMYLCATSRALGDTEAFFGQGTRLTVV.

CDR3 protein: CASSLSLGLNTEAFF. The CDR3 nucleotides are TGTGCCAGCAGTTTATCGCTGGGATTGAACACTGAAGCTTTCTTT. The V call is TRBV28, the J call TRBJ1-1; D uncertain. Germline CDR1 reads MDHEN; CDR2 reads SYDVKM. The CDR3 spans 15 residues. The V gene lost 1 base and the J gene lost 0 bases, with 9 bases spanning the gap.

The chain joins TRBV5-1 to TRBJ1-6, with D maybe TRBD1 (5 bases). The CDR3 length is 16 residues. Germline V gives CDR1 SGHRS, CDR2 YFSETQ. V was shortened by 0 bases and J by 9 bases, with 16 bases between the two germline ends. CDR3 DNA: TGCGCCAGCAGCTTGGAATACGTGGACGGGGGTTCACCCCTCCACTTT. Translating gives CASSLEYVDGGSPLHF.

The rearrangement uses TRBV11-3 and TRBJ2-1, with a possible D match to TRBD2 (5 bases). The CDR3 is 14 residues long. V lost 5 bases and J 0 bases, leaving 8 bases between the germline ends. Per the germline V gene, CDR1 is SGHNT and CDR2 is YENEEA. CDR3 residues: CASSVGNSYNEQFF. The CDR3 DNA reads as TGTGCCAGCAGCGTCGGGAACTCCTACAATGAGCAGTTCTTC.

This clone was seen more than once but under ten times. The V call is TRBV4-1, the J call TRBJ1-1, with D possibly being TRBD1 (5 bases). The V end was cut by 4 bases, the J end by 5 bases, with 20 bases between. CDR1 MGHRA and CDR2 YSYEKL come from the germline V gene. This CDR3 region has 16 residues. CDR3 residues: CASSLPPGPAATEAFF. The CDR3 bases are TGCGCCAGCAGCCTACCCCCGGGACCGGCGGCAACTGAAGCTTTCTTT.

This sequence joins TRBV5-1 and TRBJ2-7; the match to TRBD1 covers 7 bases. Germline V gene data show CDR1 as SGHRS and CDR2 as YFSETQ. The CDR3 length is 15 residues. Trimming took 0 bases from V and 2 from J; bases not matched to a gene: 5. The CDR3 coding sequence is TGCGCCAGCAGCTTGGTTACAGGGGCCCCCTACGAGCAGTACTTC. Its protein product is CASSLVTGAPYEQYF.

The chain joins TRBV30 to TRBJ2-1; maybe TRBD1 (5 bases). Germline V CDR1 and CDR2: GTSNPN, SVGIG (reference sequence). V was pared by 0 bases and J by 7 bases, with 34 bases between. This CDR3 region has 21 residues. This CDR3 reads CAWSVLEGVTITPFPRNEQFF. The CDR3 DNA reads TGTGCCTGGAGTGTACTGGAAGGGGTTACCATTACCCCCTTCCCACGTAATGAGCAGTTCTTC.

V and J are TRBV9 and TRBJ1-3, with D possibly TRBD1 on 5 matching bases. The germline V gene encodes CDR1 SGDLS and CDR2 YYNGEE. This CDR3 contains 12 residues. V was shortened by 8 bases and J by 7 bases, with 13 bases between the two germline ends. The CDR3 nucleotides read TGTGCCAGTGAGGGGTTACGGAACACCATATATTTT. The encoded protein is CASEGLRNTIYF. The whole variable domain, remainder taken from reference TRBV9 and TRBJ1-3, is DSGVTQTPKHLITATGQRVTLRCSPRSGDLSVYWYQQSLDQGLQFLIQYYNGEERAKGNILERFSAQQFPDLHSELNLSSLELGDSALYFCASEGLRNTIYFGEGSWLTVV.

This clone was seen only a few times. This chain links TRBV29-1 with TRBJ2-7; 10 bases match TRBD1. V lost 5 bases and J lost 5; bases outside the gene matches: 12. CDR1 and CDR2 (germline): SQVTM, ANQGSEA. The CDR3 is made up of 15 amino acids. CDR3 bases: TGCAGCGTTAAGCAATTAAGTGGGACAGGGGACGAGCAGTACTTC. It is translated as CSVKQLSGTGDEQYF.

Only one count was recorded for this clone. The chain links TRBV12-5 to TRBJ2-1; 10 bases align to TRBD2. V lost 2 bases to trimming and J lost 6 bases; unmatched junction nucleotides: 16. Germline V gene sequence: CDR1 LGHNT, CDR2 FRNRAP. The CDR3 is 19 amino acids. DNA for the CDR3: TGTGCTAGTGGTTTGCCCCGGACTAGCGGAAATTTTGGAGCCAATGAGCAGTTCTTC. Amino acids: CASGLPRTSGNFGANEQFF.

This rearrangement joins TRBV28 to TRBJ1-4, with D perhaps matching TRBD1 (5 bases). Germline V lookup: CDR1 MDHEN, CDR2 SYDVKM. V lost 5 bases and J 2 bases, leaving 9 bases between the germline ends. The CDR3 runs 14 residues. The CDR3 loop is CASSGAGTNEKLFF. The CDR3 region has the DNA TGTGCCAGCAGTGGGGCTGGGACTAATGAAAAACTGTTTTTT.

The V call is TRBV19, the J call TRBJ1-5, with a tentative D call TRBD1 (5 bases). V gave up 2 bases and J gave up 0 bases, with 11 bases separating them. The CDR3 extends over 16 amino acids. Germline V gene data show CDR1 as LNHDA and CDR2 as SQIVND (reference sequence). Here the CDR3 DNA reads TGTGCCAGTAGTATAATTGGGGGATATAGCAATCAGCCCCAGCATTTT. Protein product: CASSIIGGYSNQPQHF.

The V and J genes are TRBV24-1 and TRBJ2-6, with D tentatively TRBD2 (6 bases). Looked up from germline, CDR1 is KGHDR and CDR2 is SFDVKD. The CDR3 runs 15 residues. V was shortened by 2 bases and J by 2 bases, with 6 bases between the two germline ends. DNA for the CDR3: TGTGCCACCAGTGATTGGAGGGCTGGGGCCAACGTCCTGACTTTC. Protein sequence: CATSDWRAGANVLTF.

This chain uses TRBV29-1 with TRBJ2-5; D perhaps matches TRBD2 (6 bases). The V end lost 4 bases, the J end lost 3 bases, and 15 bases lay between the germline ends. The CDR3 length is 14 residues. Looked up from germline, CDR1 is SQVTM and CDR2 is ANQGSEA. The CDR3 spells CSVGRGRGKETQYF. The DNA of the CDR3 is TGCAGCGTTGGTCGGGGGAGAGGGAAAGAGACCCAGTACTTC.

The CDR3 spells CASSPGQGMGYEQYF. Written as DNA, the CDR3 is TGTGCCAGCAGCCCGGGACAGGGGATGGGGTACGAGCAGTACTTC. This chain connects TRBV5-6 to TRBJ2-7; TRBD1 matches at 10 bases. Losses at the gene ends were 4 bases for V and 4 bases for J; bases not matched to a gene: 8. The V gene's germline CDR1 is SGHDT and CDR2 YYEEEE. The CDR3 extends over 15 amino acids.

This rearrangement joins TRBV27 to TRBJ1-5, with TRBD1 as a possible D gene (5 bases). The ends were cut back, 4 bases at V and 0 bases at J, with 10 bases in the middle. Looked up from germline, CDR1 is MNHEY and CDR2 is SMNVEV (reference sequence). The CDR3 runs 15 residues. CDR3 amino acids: CASSSQDSSNQPQHF. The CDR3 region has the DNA TGTGCCAGCAGTTCACAGGACTCTAGCAATCAGCCCCAGCATTTT.